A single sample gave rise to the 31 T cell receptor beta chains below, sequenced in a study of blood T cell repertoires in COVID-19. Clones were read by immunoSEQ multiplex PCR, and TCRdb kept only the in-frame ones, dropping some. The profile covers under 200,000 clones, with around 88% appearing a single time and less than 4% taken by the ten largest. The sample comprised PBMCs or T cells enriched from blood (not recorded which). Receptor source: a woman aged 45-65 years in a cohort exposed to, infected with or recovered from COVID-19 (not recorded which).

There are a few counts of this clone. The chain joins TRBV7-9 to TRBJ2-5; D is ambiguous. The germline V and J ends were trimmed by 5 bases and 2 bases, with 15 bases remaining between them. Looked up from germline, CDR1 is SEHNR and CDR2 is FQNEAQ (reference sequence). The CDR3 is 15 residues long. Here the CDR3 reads CASSLIHEAQETQYF. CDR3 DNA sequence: TGTGCCAGCAGCCTCATTCACGAGGCACAAGAGACCCAGTACTTC.

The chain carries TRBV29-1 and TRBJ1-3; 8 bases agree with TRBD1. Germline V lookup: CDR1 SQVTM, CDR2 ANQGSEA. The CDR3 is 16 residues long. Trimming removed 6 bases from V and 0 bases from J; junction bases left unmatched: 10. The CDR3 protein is CSVLTGELLSGNTIYF. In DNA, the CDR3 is TGCAGCGTGCTGACAGGGGAATTACTCTCTGGAAACACCATATATTTT.

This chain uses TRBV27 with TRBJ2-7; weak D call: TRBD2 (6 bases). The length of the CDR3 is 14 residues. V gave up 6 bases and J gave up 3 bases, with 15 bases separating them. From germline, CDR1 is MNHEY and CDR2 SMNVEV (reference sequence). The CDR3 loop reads CASRDSGVVYEQYF. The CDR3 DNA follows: TGTGCCAGCAGGGACTCGGGAGTGGTCTACGAGCAGTACTTC.

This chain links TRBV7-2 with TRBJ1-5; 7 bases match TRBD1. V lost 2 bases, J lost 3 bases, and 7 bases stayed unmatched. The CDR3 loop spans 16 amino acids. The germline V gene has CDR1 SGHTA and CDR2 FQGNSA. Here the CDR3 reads CASSLRAQGFNQPQHF. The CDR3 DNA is TGTGCCAGCAGCTTAAGAGCACAGGGGTTCAATCAGCCCCAGCATTTT.

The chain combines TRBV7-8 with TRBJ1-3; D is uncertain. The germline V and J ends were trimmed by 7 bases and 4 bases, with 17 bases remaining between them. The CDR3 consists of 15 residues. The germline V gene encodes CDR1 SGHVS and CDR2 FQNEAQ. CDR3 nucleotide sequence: TGTGCCAGCACCGGTGGGCGGGCTACAGGAAACACCATATATTTT. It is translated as CASTGGRATGNTIYF.

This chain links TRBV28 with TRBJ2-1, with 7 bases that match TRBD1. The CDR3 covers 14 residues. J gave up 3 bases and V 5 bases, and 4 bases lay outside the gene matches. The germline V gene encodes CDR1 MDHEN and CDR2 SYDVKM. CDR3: CASSRQGNYNEQFF. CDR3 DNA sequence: TGTGCCAGCAGTAGACAGGGCAACTACAATGAGCAGTTCTTC.

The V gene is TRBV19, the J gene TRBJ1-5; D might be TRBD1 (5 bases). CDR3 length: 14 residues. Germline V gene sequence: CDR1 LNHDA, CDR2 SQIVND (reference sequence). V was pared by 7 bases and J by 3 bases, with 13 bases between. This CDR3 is CASKGRETNQPQHF. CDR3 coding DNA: TGTGCCAGTAAGGGCAGGGAAACCAATCAGCCCCAGCATTTT.

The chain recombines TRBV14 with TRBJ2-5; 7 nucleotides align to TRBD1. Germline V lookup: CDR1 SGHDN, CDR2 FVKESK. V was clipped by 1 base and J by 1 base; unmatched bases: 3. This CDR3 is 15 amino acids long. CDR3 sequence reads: CASSQVHRGQETQYF. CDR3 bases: TGTGCCAGCAGCCAAGTTCACAGGGGCCAAGAGACCCAGTACTTC.

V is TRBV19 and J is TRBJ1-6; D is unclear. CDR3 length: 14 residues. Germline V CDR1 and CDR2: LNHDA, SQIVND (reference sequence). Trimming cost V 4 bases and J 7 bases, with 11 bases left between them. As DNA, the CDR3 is TGTGCCAGTAGTACACAAGGACTGAATTCACCCCTCCACTTT. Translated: CASSTQGLNSPLHF.

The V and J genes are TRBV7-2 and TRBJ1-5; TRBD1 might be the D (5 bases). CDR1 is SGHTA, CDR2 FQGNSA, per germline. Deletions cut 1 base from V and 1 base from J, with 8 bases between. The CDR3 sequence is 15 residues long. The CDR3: CASSLESGSNQPQHF. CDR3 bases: TGTGCCAGCAGCTTAGAATCAGGGAGCAATCAGCCCCAGCATTTT.

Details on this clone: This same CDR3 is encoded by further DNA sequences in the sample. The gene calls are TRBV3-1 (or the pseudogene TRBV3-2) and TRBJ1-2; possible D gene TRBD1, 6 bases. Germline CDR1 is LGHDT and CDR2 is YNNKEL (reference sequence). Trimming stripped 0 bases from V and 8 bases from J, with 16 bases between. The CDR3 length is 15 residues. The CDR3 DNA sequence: TGTGCCAGCAGCCAAGATGTGGGGGCAAACCTCGGCTACACCTTC. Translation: CASSQDVGANLGYTF.

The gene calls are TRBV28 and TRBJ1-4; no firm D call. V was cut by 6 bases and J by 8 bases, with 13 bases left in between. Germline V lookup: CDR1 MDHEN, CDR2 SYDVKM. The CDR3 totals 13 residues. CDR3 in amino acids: CASSAGRKEKLFF. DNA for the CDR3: TGTGCCAGCAGCGCGGGGAGGAAAGAAAAACTGTTTTTT.

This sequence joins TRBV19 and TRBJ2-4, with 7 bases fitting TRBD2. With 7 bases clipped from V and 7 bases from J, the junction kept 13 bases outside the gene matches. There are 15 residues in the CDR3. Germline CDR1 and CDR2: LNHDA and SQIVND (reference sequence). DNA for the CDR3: TGTGCCAGTACCGGGAGGTCGGCGGGAGAGAACATTCAGTACTTC. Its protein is CASTGRSAGENIQYF. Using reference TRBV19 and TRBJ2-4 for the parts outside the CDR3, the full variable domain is DGGITQSPKYLFRKEGQNVTLSCEQNLNHDAMYWYRQDPGQGLRLIYYSQIVNDFQKGDIAEGYSVSREKKESFPLTVTSAQKNPTAFYLCASTGRSAGENIQYFGAGTRLSVL.

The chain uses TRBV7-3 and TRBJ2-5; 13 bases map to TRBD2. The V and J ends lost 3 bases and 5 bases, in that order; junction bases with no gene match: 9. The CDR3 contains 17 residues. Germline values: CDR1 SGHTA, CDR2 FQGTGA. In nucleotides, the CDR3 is TGTGCCAGCAGCTTCGGACTAGCGGGGGCCTTCCAGGAGACCCAGTACTTC. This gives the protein CASSFGLAGAFQETQYF.

The CDR3 nucleotides are TGTGCCAGCAGCTTGGTCGAAAGAGGGAATCCGCGGACCCCACCCCTCCACTTT. Translating it yields CASSLVERGNPRTPPLHF. The rearrangement links TRBV5-8 to TRBJ1-6; D ambiguous. V shed 0 bases and J shed 11 bases, with 24 bases lying between them. This CDR3 region has 18 residues. Germline V gene sequence: CDR1 SGHTS, CDR2 YDEGEE.

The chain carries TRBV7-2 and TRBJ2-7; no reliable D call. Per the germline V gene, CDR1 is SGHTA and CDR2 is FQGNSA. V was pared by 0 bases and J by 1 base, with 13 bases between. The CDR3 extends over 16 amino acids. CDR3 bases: TGTGCCAGCAGCTTAGCGTCCACAGAGTCTTCCTACGAGCAGTACTTC. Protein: CASSLASTESSYEQYF. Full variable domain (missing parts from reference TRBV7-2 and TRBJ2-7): GAGVSQSPSNKVTEKGKDVELRCDPISGHTALYWYRQSLGQGLEFLIYFQGNSAPDKSGLPSDRFSAERTGGSVSTLTIQRTQQEDSAVYLCASSLASTESSYEQYFGPGTRLTVT.

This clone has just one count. CDR3 region: CASSLRGRESGNTIYF. The DNA of the CDR3 is TGTGCCAGCAGCCTCCGCGGCCGGGAATCTGGAAACACCATATATTTT. This sequence joins TRBV3-1 (or the pseudogene TRBV3-2) and TRBJ1-3, with D unclear. V lost 4 bases, J lost 1 base, and 14 bases lay in between. Germline V gene data show CDR1 as LGHDT and CDR2 as YNNKEL (reference sequence). The CDR3 consists of 16 residues.

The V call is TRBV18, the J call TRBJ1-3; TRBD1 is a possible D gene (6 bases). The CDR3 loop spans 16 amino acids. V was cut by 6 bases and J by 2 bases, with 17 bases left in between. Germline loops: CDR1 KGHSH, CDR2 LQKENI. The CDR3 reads CASSETGAATGNTIYF. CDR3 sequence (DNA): TGTGCCAGCTCCGAGACAGGCGCCGCCACTGGAAACACCATATATTTT.

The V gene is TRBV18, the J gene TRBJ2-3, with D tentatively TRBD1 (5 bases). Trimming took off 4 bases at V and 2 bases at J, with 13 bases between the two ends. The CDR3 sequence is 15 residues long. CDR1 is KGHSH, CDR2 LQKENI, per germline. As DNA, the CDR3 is TGTGCCAGCTCACTAAACCAGGGCTTCACAGATACGCAGTATTTT. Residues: CASSLNQGFTDTQYF. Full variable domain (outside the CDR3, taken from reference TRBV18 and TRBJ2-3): NAGVMQNPRHLVRRRGQEARLRCSPMKGHSHVYWYRQLPEEGLKFMVYLQKENIIDESGMPKERFSAEFPKEGPSILRIQQVVRGDSAAYFCASSLNQGFTDTQYFGPGTRLTVL.

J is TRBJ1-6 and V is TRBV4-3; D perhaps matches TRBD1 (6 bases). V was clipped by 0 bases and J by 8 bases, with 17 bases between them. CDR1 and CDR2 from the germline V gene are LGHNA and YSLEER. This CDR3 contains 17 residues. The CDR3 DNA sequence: TGCGCCAGCAGCCAAGATTTCGGAGGCAGGGGTTATTCACCCCTCCACTTT. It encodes CASSQDFGGRGYSPLHF.

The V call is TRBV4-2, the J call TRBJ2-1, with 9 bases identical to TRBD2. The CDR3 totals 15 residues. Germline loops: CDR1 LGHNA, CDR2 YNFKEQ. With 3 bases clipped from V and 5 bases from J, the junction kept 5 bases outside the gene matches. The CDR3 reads CASSQDRLADNEQFF. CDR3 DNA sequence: TGTGCCAGCAGCCAGGATAGACTAGCGGACAATGAGCAGTTCTTC.

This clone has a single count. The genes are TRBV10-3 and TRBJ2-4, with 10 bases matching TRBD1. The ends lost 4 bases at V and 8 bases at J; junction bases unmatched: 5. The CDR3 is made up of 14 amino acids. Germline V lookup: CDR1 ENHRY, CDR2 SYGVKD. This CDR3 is CAISVGTGVHIQYF. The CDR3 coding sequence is TGTGCCATCAGTGTAGGGACAGGGGTTCACATTCAGTACTTC.

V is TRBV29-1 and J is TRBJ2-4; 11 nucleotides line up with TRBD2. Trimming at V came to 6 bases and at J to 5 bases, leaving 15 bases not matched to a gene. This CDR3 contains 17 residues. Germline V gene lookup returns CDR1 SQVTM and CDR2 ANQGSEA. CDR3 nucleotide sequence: TGCAGCGTCGTGGGGGGGATAGGACTAGCGGGCGAAAACATTCAGTACTTC. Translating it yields CSVVGGIGLAGENIQYF.

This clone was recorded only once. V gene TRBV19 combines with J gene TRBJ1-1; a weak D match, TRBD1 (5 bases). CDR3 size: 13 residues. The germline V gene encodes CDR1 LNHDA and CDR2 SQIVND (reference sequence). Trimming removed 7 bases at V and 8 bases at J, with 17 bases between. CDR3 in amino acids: CASTLNGGDEAFF. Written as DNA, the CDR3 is TGTGCCAGTACCCTAAACGGGGGGGACGAAGCTTTCTTT. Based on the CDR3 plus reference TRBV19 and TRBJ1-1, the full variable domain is DGGITQSPKYLFRKEGQNVTLSCEQNLNHDAMYWYRQDPGQGLRLIYYSQIVNDFQKGDIAEGYSVSREKKESFPLTVTSAQKNPTAFYLCASTLNGGDEAFFGQGTRLTVV.

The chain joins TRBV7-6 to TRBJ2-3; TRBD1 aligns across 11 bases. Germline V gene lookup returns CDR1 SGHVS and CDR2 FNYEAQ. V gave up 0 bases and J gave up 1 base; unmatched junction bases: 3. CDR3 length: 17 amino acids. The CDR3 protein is CASSLAAGQGGTDTQYF. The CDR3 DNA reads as TGTGCCAGCAGCTTAGCAGCGGGACAGGGGGGCACAGATACGCAGTATTTT.

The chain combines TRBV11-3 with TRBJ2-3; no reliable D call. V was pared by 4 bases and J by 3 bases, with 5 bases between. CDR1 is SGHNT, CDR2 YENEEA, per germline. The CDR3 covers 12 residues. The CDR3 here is CASSSQTDTQYF. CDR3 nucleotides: TGTGCCAGCAGCTCCCAAACAGATACGCAGTATTTT.

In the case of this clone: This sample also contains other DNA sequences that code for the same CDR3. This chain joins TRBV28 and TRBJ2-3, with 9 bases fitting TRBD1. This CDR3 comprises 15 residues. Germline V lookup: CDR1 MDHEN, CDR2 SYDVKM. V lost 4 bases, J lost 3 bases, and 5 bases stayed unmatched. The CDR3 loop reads CASSSPGTGTDTQYF. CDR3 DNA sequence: TGTGCCAGCAGTTCCCCCGGGACAGGGACAGATACGCAGTATTTT.

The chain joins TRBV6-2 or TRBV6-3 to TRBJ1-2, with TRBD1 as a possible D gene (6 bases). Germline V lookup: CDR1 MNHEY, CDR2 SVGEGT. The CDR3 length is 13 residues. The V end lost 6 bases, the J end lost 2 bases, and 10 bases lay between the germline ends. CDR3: CASSPGTNYGYTF. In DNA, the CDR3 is TGTGCCAGCAGCCCCGGGACAAACTATGGCTACACCTTC.

The CDR3 region has the DNA TGCGCCAGCAGCTTACAGGGGGTGAGCTCCTATAATTCACCCCTCCACTTT. Its protein product is CASSLQGVSSYNSPLHF. The rearrangement uses TRBV5-1 and TRBJ1-6; 8 bases match TRBD1. The CDR3 is 17 residues long. Looked up from germline, CDR1 is SGHRS and CDR2 is YFSETQ. The ends lost 2 bases at V and 0 bases at J; junction bases unmatched: 4.

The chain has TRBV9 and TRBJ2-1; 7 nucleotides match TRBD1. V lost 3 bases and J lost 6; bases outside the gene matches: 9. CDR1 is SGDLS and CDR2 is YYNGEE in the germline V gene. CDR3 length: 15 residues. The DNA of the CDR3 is TGTGCCAGCAGCGGTCCCCCTGGGACAGCCAATGAGCAGTTCTTC. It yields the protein CASSGPPGTANEQFF. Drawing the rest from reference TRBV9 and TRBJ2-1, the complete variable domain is DSGVTQTPKHLITATGQRVTLRCSPRSGDLSVYWYQQSLDQGLQFLIQYYNGEERAKGNILERFSAQQFPDLHSELNLSSLELGDSALYFCASSGPPGTANEQFFGPGTRLTVL.

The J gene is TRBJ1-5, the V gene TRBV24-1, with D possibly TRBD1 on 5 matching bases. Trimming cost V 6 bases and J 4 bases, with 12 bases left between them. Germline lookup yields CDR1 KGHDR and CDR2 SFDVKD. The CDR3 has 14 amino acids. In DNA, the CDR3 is TGTGCCACCAGTCGGGGGGGAACAAATCAGCCCCAGCATTTT. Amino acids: CATSRGGTNQPQHF.